These 25 T cell receptor beta chains share one sample of origin, sequenced in a study of blood T cell repertoires in COVID-19. Profiled with immunoSEQ multiplex PCR; TCRdb holds only in-frame clones, not every one. The sample has approximately 44,000 clones, 70% to 90% seen once. The sample consisted of peripheral blood. The source is a man in his 60s with active COVID-19.

V and J are TRBV11-3 and TRBJ2-1, with TRBD2 identical over 11 bases. Germline V gene lookup returns CDR1 SGHNT and CDR2 YENEEA. V was clipped by 8 bases and J by 5 bases; unmatched bases: 8. This CDR3 comprises 15 residues. CDR3 in amino acids: CASSSGTSGHNEQFF. The CDR3 nucleotides are TGTGCCAGCTCCTCCGGGACTAGCGGACACAATGAGCAGTTCTTC.

The DNA of the CDR3 is TGCGCCAGCGTCGAACGGGAGGGGAGTCGAGAGACCCAGTACTTC. The encoded protein is CASVEREGSRETQYF. J is TRBJ2-5 and V is TRBV4-1; 8 bases are shared with TRBD2. CDR1 and CDR2 from the germline V gene are MGHRA and YSYEKL. The CDR3 loop spans 15 amino acids. Germline trimming cut 8 bases from V and 4 bases from J; bases unmatched to any gene: 12.

This clone was detected only once. This chain connects TRBV5-8 to TRBJ2-5, with 7 bases aligning to TRBD2. Losses at the gene ends were 4 bases for V and 5 bases for J; bases not matched to a gene: 14. CDR1 SGHTS and CDR2 YDEGEE come from the germline V gene. This CDR3 has 16 amino acids. The CDR3 here is CASSPFLGGDGETQYF. CDR3 sequence (DNA): TGTGCCAGCAGCCCGTTCCTGGGAGGGGACGGCGAGACCCAGTACTTC.

This sequence joins TRBV18 and TRBJ2-5, with 9 bases matching TRBD1. The germline V gene encodes CDR1 KGHSH and CDR2 LQKENI. V lost 3 bases and J lost 1; bases outside the gene matches: 3. This CDR3 spans 15 amino acids. CDR3 DNA sequence: TGTGCCAGCTCACCCGGGACAGGGTCCCAAGAGACCCAGTACTTC. This encodes CASSPGTGSQETQYF. Complete variable domain (other parts from reference TRBV18 and TRBJ2-5): NAGVMQNPRHLVRRRGQEARLRCSPMKGHSHVYWYRQLPEEGLKFMVYLQKENIIDESGMPKERFSAEFPKEGPSILRIQQVVRGDSAAYFCASSPGTGSQETQYFGPGTRLLVL.

This clone has a single count. Here the CDR3 reads CASSLVNSGANVLTF. The CDR3 DNA follows: TGTGCCAGCAGCTTAGTTAACTCTGGGGCCAACGTCCTGACTTTC. J is TRBJ2-6 and V is TRBV7-3; D remains unclear. Germline CDR1 is SGHTA and CDR2 is FQGTGA. Trimming shortened V by 2 bases and J by 0 bases, and 5 bases separated the two germline ends. CDR3 length: 15 residues.

DNA of the CDR3: TGTGCCAGCGTAGCGGGAGAAGAGACCCAGTACTTC. It specifies CASVAGEETQYF. J is TRBJ2-5 and V is TRBV2, with 9 bases identical to TRBD2. Germline trimming cut 8 bases from V and 3 bases from J; bases unmatched to any gene: 1. Germline V gene data show CDR1 as SNHLY and CDR2 as FYNNEI. The CDR3 is made up of 12 amino acids.

The chain recombines TRBV4-1 with TRBJ2-1, with 8 nucleotides matching TRBD2. With V trimmed by 5 bases and J by 8 bases, 8 bases remained unmatched. CDR3 length: 14 residues. Germline V CDR1 and CDR2: MGHRA, YSYEKL. Here the CDR3 reads CASSSAGGLDEQFF. The CDR3 DNA reads as TGCGCCAGCAGCTCCGCGGGAGGTCTGGATGAGCAGTTCTTC.

The genes are TRBV4-1 and TRBJ2-1; 7 bases match TRBD2. CDR1 is MGHRA and CDR2 is YSYEKL in the germline V gene. The CDR3 totals 14 residues. The V gene end was trimmed by 3 bases and the J gene end by 9 bases; junction bases not matched to a gene: 8. The CDR3 bases are TGCGCCAGCAGCCAGACTAGCCTGGGGTTTGAGCAGTTCTTC. This encodes CASSQTSLGFEQFF.

The V call is TRBV5-8, the J call TRBJ1-2; a weak D match, TRBD1 (5 bases). Looked up from germline, CDR1 is SGHTS and CDR2 is YDEGEE. The CDR3 covers 16 residues. Trimming took off 6 bases at V and 0 bases at J, with 18 bases between the two ends. DNA for the CDR3: TGTGCCAGCACCACTTGGGGCAGCAGAGCTAACTATGGCTACACCTTC. Protein product: CASTTWGSRANYGYTF.

The gene calls are TRBV20-1 and TRBJ2-2, with D tentatively TRBD2 (6 bases). CDR1 DFQATT and CDR2 SNEGSKA come from the germline V gene (reference sequence). This CDR3 is built from 16 residues. The V gene lost 3 bases and the J gene lost 4 bases, with 18 bases spanning the gap. The CDR3 DNA sequence: TGCAGTGCTAGTGGGGCAGGGAGGATCTTCACCGGGGAGCTGTTTTTT. Amino acids: CSASGAGRIFTGELFF.

The rearrangement links TRBV24-1 to TRBJ1-3; no definite D call. Trimming pared 4 bases from V and 0 bases from J, leaving 18 bases between. The CDR3 has 18 residues. Germline V gene sequence: CDR1 KGHDR, CDR2 SFDVKD. In DNA, the CDR3 is TGTGCCACCAGTGAGACGCCTATCGGAGGATACTCTGGAAACACCATATATTTT. Protein sequence: CATSETPIGGYSGNTIYF.

The rearrangement uses TRBV4-3 and TRBJ2-7; D perhaps matches TRBD1 (6 bases). Between the trimmed V and J ends, which lost 0 bases and 2 bases, there was a span of 8 bases. This CDR3 region has 14 residues. CDR1 and CDR2 (germline): LGHNA, YSLEER. The CDR3, as DNA: TGCGCCAGCAGCCAAGAGAGGGGGACCTACGAGCAGTACTTC. This sequence encodes CASSQERGTYEQYF.

The chain has TRBV6-5 and TRBJ2-3; D gene unclear. The V end lost 8 bases, the J end lost 6 bases, and 6 bases lay between the germline ends. The germline gives CDR1 MNHEY, CDR2 SVGAGI. This CDR3 comprises 10 residues. CDR3 nucleotide sequence: TGTGCCAGCCACATGGATACGCAGTATTTT. It codes for CASHMDTQYF.

This chain uses TRBV30 with TRBJ2-3; 10 positions agree with TRBD1. The germline V gene encodes CDR1 GTSNPN and CDR2 SVGIG (reference sequence). The CDR3 length is 15 residues. V trimming: 3 bases; J trimming: 9 bases; junction bases outside the gene matches: 12. For the CDR3, the DNA is TGTGCCTGGAGGGCCGGGACAGGGGCGGGTGGGACGCAGTATTTT. The encoded protein is CAWRAGTGAGGTQYF. The entire variable domain, with the rest obtained from reference TRBV30 and TRBJ2-3, is as follows: SQTIHQWPATLVQPVGSPLSLECTVEGTSNPNLYWYRQAAGRGLQLLFYSVGIGQISSEVPQNLSASRPQDRQFILSSKKLLLSDSGFYLCAWRAGTGAGGTQYFGPGTRLTVL.

The chain combines TRBV18 with TRBJ2-6; 7 nucleotides agree with TRBD1. CDR1 and CDR2 (germline): KGHSH, LQKENI. This CDR3 region has 15 residues. The trim removed 4 bases at V and 2 bases at J, leaving 2 bases unmatched. CDR3 region: CASSLQGAGANVLTF. The CDR3 DNA reads as TGTGCCAGCTCACTTCAGGGGGCTGGGGCCAACGTCCTGACTTTC.

The CDR3 region has the DNA TGTGCCAGCTCACCACAAGCGGCTAGCGGCCTCCAAGAGACCCAGTACTTC. This encodes CASSPQAASGLQETQYF. This chain connects TRBV18 to TRBJ2-5; TRBD2 matches at 7 bases. V lost 1 base to trimming and J lost 1 base; unmatched junction nucleotides: 9. The CDR3 has 17 residues. The V gene's germline CDR1 is KGHSH and CDR2 LQKENI.

This clone was seen a few times. The rearrangement links TRBV7-3 to TRBJ2-5, with TRBD1 matching 8 bases. The ends lost 6 bases at V and 3 bases at J; junction bases unmatched: 3. CDR3 size: 13 residues. In germline, CDR1 is SGHTA, CDR2 FQGTGA. The CDR3 loop is CASRLTGEETQYF. DNA of the CDR3: TGTGCCAGCAGGTTGACAGGGGAAGAGACCCAGTACTTC. The complete variable domain, with remaining parts taken from reference TRBV7-3 and TRBJ2-5, reads GAGVSQTPSNKVTEKGKYVELRCDPISGHTALYWYRQSLGQGPEFLIYFQGTGAADDSGLPNDRFFAVRPEGSVSTLKIQRTERGDSAVYLCASRLTGEETQYFGPGTRLLVL.

The chain uses TRBV21-1 and TRBJ1-5; the table names TRBD1, a call not compared with the DNA. TRBV21-1 is a known pseudogene. This CDR3 contains 13 residues. The CDR3 loop is CASSKWGLQPQHF. The CDR3 coding sequence is TGTGCCAGCAGCAAATGGGGGCTACAGCCCCAGCATTTT.

This clone is labeled as medium-sized. This rearrangement joins TRBV27 to TRBJ2-1; 11 bases line up with TRBD2. The length of the CDR3 is 16 residues. Germline V gives CDR1 MNHEY, CDR2 SMNVEV (reference sequence). The V and J ends lost 4 bases and 9 bases, in that order; junction bases with no gene match: 11. As DNA, the CDR3 is TGTGCCAGCAGTTATTTAGCGGGAGGGCGAGGGAGTGAGCAGTTCTTC. Translating it yields CASSYLAGGRGSEQFF.

Note on this clone: Other DNA sequences in this sample translate to the same CDR3. The chain recombines TRBV28 with TRBJ2-3; the D gene is possibly TRBD2 (6 bases). V was cut by 2 bases and J by 4 bases, with 10 bases left in between. The CDR3 totals 14 residues. Germline lookup yields CDR1 MDHEN and CDR2 SYDVKM. The CDR3 region has the DNA TGTGCCAGCAGTTTACAGGGAGGCGCAGATACGCAGTATTTT. Amino acids: CASSLQGGADTQYF.

On this clone itself: Mismatch with germline at one junction end may stem from a read error. The chain has TRBV6-5 and TRBJ2-7; TRBD2 matches 10 bases. The CDR3 consists of 15 residues. Germline V gene data show CDR1 as MNHEY and CDR2 as SVGAGI. The CDR3, as DNA: TGTGCCAGCAGCCCCGGGAGTAGCGGGAGGCCCGATTCGGAATTC. Residues: CASSPGSSGRPDSEF.

The chain carries TRBV9 and TRBJ2-7, with 9 bases identical to TRBD2. In germline, CDR1 is SGDLS, CDR2 YYNGEE. V was pared by 3 bases and J by 4 bases, with 5 bases of the junction left unmatched. CDR3 length: 14 amino acids. The CDR3 bases are TGTGCCAGCAGCGCGACTAGCGGCTTATACGAGCAGTACTTC. It is translated as CASSATSGLYEQYF.

This rearrangement joins TRBV13 to TRBJ2-2, with D tentatively TRBD1 (6 bases). Looked up from germline, CDR1 is PRHDT and CDR2 is FYEKMQ (reference sequence). Trimming shortened V by 5 bases and J by 2 bases, and 12 bases separated the two germline ends. The CDR3 has 15 residues. The CDR3 region is CASSPEGGNTGELFF. CDR3 nucleotide sequence: TGTGCCAGCAGCCCAGAAGGGGGAAACACCGGGGAGCTGTTTTTT.

The V call is TRBV6-1, the J call TRBJ1-2, with D hard to call. The CDR3 loop spans 13 amino acids. V lost 2 bases and J lost 4, with 8 bases in between. In germline, CDR1 is MNHNS, CDR2 SASEGT. CDR3 in DNA: TGTGCCAGCAGTGAACAACCGGGCTATGGCTACACCTTC. Its translation is CASSEQPGYGYTF.

This clone was seen once. The CDR3 sequence: CAWRIPGLNTGELFF. Written as DNA, the CDR3 is TGTGCCTGGAGGATCCCGGGACTAAACACCGGGGAGCTGTTTTTT. V usage is TRBV30 and J usage is TRBJ2-2; TRBD2 aligns across 7 bases. Germline values: CDR1 GTSNPN, CDR2 SVGIG (reference sequence). The CDR3 loop spans 15 amino acids. Losses at the gene ends were 3 bases for V and 2 bases for J; bases not matched to a gene: 6.